Each of the 25 T cell receptor beta chains below was sequenced from the same sample in a study of blood T cells in healthy people across ages. Together with a sample-barcoded 5' primer, a J-beta primer mix was included in a second PCR lasting roughly 6 to 12 cycles. MiXCR, run by TCRdb on the 5' RACE reads, gives a single entry per CDR3 protein. This table holds hundreds of thousands of distinct CDR3 sequences, about 30% found once. Source material: blood. These receptors were obtained from a woman of 80 years or more in good health.

This sequence joins TRBV3-1 and TRBJ1-2; the D is unclear. V was clipped by 1 base and J by 1 base, with 4 bases between them. Germline loops: CDR1 LGHDT, CDR2 YNNKEL (reference sequence). The CDR3 loop spans 13 amino acids. The CDR3 nucleotides are TGTGCCAGCAGCCAAGGCTTTAACTATGGCTACACCTTC. It is translated as CASSQGFNYGYTF.

This clonotype was seen only a few times. V usage is TRBV12-3 or TRBV12-4 and J usage is TRBJ2-1, with D hard to call. The J call may be faulty, since TRBJ2-7 better matches the DNA end. This CDR3 contains 18 residues. The CDR3 nucleotides read TGTGCCAGCACAACAAGGCGAGTGGGCATCAGCTCCTACAATGAGCAGTACTTC. This translates into CASTTRRVGISSYNEQYF.

The table lists this clonotype with a count of one. Possible read error: a much larger clone is one base away. In DNA, the CDR3 is TGTGCCAGCAGTTGGTGGGGGGTGGGCAATGAGCAGTACTTC. Translating it yields CASSWWGVGNEQYF. The chain joins TRBV27 to TRBJ2-5; possible D gene TRBD2, 6 bases. Germline V lookup: CDR1 MNHEY, CDR2 SMNVEV (reference sequence). The CDR3 length is 14 residues. The V and J ends lost 4 bases and 11 bases respectively, with 20 bases between them.

The count of this clonotype is one. The chain employs TRBV4-2 and TRBJ2-1; 13 bases align to TRBD2. Germline assignment: CDR1 LGHNA and CDR2 YNFKEQ. Trimming removed 5 bases from V and 9 bases from J; junction bases left unmatched: 13. The CDR3 is 17 residues long. The DNA for the CDR3 is TGTGCCAGCAGCGGGACAGGGCGGACTAGCGGGAGCGGTGAGCAGTTCTTC. Translation: CASSGTGRTSGSGEQFF.

This clonotype came up many times. The rearrangement joins TRBV5-5 to TRBJ1-4; unclear D gene. Looked up from germline, CDR1 is SGHKS and CDR2 is YYEKEE (reference sequence). Between the trimmed V and J ends, which lost 0 bases and 5 bases, there was a span of 17 bases. This CDR3 region has 17 residues. The chain's CDR3 is CASSLAIRQDSNEKLFF. The CDR3, as DNA: TGTGCCAGCAGCTTGGCTATTCGTCAGGACTCAAATGAAAAACTGTTTTTT.

There are many counts of this clonotype. Possible read error: a much larger clone is one base away. This chain links TRBV6-2 or TRBV6-3 with TRBJ2-7, with 9 positions matching TRBD2. The CDR3 is 13 residues long. The junction had 5 bases not matched to a gene; V was cut back by 8 bases and J by 3 bases. The germline gives CDR1 MNHEY, CDR2 SVGEGT. The CDR3 here is CASQRGACYEQYF. In DNA form, the CDR3 reads TGTGCCAGCCAGCGGGGGGCTTGCTACGAGCAGTACTTC.

V and J are TRBV4-2 and TRBJ1-2; D is uncertain. The CDR3 has 16 residues. V lost 4 bases and J lost 0, with 15 bases in between. Germline assignment: CDR1 LGHNA and CDR2 YNFKEQ. CDR3 bases: TGTGCCAGCAGCCCGCGGGAACAGTCGGCTAACTATGGCTACACCTTC. Translating gives CASSPREQSANYGYTF.

Regarding this clonotype: The junction shows a germline mismatch at one end, possibly a read error. The chain recombines TRBV4-3 with TRBJ2-2; D tentatively fits TRBD1 or TRBD2 (5 bases each). CDR1 is LGHNA, CDR2 YSLEER, per germline. This CDR3 comprises 16 residues. The CDR3 region has the DNA TGCGCCAGCAGCCAAGATAAGATAGGCAGGACCGGGGACCTGTTTTTT. Translated: CASSQDKIGRTGDLFF.

The rearrangement uses TRBV27 and TRBJ1-1, with D tentatively TRBD1 (6 bases). The CDR3 has 15 amino acids. Trimming cost V 0 bases and J 1 base, with 9 bases left between them. Germline CDR1 MNHEY, CDR2 SMNVEV (reference sequence). This chain's CDR3 is CASSLSGRGNTEAFF. The CDR3 DNA reads TGTGCCAGCAGTTTATCGGGCAGGGGGAACACTGAAGCTTTCTTT.

This rearrangement joins TRBV19 to TRBJ1-2; 7 bases are a match to TRBD1. The junction had 6 bases not matched to a gene; V was cut back by 7 bases and J by 1 base. This CDR3 is built from 14 residues. Per germline, CDR1 LNHDA and CDR2 SQIVND (reference sequence). CDR3 protein: CASIPGGYNYGYTF. In nucleotides, the CDR3 is TGTGCCAGTATCCCAGGGGGTTATAACTATGGCTACACCTTC.

V usage is TRBV3-1 and J usage is TRBJ1-6, with 7 bases matching TRBD1. Per germline, CDR1 LGHDT and CDR2 YNNKEL (reference sequence). V trimming: 1 base; J trimming: 11 bases; junction bases outside the gene matches: 5. The CDR3 consists of 14 residues. CDR3 sequence reads: CASSQGQGGPPLHF. In DNA, the CDR3 is TGTGCCAGCAGCCAAGGTCAGGGGGGTCCACCCCTCCACTTT.

This clonotype appeared a few times. This may arise from a read error, as a much more abundant clone is one base away. The genes are TRBV5-1 and TRBJ2-1; D perhaps matches TRBD2 (7 bases). The closer fit of TRBJ2-7 to the DNA end suggests the J call may be wrong. Germline CDR1 and CDR2: SGHRS and YFSETQ. The CDR3 has 15 amino acids. The CDR3 DNA is TGCGCCAGCAGCTTGGGGTGGGGGGGCAACAATGAGCAGTACTTC. This sequence encodes CASSLGWGGNNEQYF.

V is TRBV5-1 and J is TRBJ2-1, with 9 nucleotides matching TRBD2. Germline CDR1 reads SGHRS; CDR2 reads YFSETQ. CDR3 length: 12 residues. J gave up 7 bases and V 4 bases, and 0 bases lay outside the gene matches. The CDR3: CASSTSGNEQFF. DNA of the CDR3: TGCGCCAGCAGCACTAGCGGGAATGAGCAGTTCTTC.

The chain uses TRBV12-3 or TRBV12-4 and TRBJ1-2, with D maybe TRBD1 (5 bases). The length of the CDR3 is 14 residues. Trimming pared 6 bases from V and 2 bases from J, leaving 13 bases between. The CDR3 nucleotides are TGTGCCAGCAGGCCAGCCGGGACGAACTATGGCTACACCTTC. As protein: CASRPAGTNYGYTF.

The sample holds many counts of this clonotype. The chain recombines TRBV18 with TRBJ1-5; TRBD1 aligns across 7 bases. This CDR3 has 15 amino acids. Germline V gene sequence: CDR1 KGHSH, CDR2 LQKENI. V lost 3 bases, J lost 3 bases, and 5 bases stayed unmatched. The CDR3 is CASSPTGEFNQPQHF. The DNA for the CDR3 is TGTGCCAGCTCACCTACAGGGGAGTTCAATCAGCCCCAGCATTTT. The full variable domain, in which reference TRBV18 and TRBJ1-5 provide the parts outside the CDR3, is NAGVMQNPRHLVRRRGQEARLRCSPMKGHSHVYWYRQLPEEGLKFMVYLQKENIIDESGMPKERFSAEFPKEGPSILRIQQVVRGDSAAYFCASSPTGEFNQPQHFGDGTRLSIL.

The table lists this clonotype with a few counts. Since no conserved phenylalanine or tryptophan closes the CDR3, a read error is the likely cause. V and J are TRBV28 and TRBJ2-5, with a possible D match to TRBD1 (5 bases). Judging by the DNA end, TRBJ2-7 fits better; the J call may be wrong. The length of the CDR3 is 14 residues. CDR1 and CDR2 from the germline V gene are MDHEN and SYDVKM. CDR3 sequence reads: CASRRQGFSYEQYL. CDR3 sequence (DNA): TGTGCCAGCAGAAGGCAGGGATTCTCCTACGAGCAGTACTTA.

This clonotype has just a few counts. This sequence joins TRBV3-1 and TRBJ1-5, with 9 nucleotides matching TRBD1. The germline V gene encodes CDR1 LGHDT and CDR2 YNNKEL (reference sequence). The CDR3 is 15 amino acids. The V and J ends lost 3 bases and 7 bases, in that order; junction bases with no gene match: 7. CDR3 sequence reads: CASSQTGGIEQPQHF. Written as DNA, the CDR3 is TGTGCCAGCAGCCAGACAGGGGGGATTGAACAGCCCCAGCATTTT.

With respect to this clonotype: A much larger clonotype is one base distant, so this may be a read error. V usage is TRBV5-1 and J usage is TRBJ2-1, with 8 bases aligning to TRBD1. This CDR3 spans 14 amino acids. The germline V gene has CDR1 SGHRS and CDR2 YFSETQ. With 0 bases clipped from V and 10 bases from J, the junction kept 6 bases outside the gene matches. For the CDR3, the DNA is TGCGCCAGCAGCTTGGGACAGGGGAGTCGCGAGCAGTTCTTC. Protein: CASSLGQGSREQFF. Based on the CDR3 plus reference TRBV5-1 and TRBJ2-1, the full variable domain is KAGVTQTPRYLIKTRGQQVTLSCSPISGHRSVSWYQQTPGQGLQFLFEYFSETQRNKGNFPGRFSGRQFSNSRSEMNVSTLELGDSALYLCASSLGQGSREQFFGPGTRLTVL.

This rearrangement joins TRBV2 to TRBJ2-7, with 13 bases aligning to TRBD2. V dropped 4 bases and J dropped 5; count of bases not matched to a gene: 5. The CDR3 length is 15 residues. CDR1 SNHLY and CDR2 FYNNEI come from the germline V gene. In nucleotides, the CDR3 is TGTGCCAGCAGTGCCACTAGCGGGGGGGCAAACGAGCAGTACTTC. This translates into CASSATSGGANEQYF.

This clonotype was recorded many times. The chain joins TRBV30 to TRBJ2-7; D not resolved. Germline lookup yields CDR1 GTSNPN and CDR2 SVGIG (reference sequence). With 2 bases removed from V and 3 bases from J, the gap between germline ends came to 8 bases. This CDR3 has 12 residues. The CDR3 sequence is CAWSHGFYEQYF. CDR3 nucleotide sequence: TGTGCCTGGAGTCACGGGTTCTACGAGCAGTACTTC.

This clonotype was recorded at least ten times. The rearrangement joins TRBV5-1 to TRBJ2-1, with 8 bases aligning to TRBD1. Trimming took 2 bases from V and 6 from J; bases not matched to a gene: 10. The germline V gene encodes CDR1 SGHRS and CDR2 YFSETQ. The CDR3 has 16 amino acids. CDR3 region: CASSFQPGTGFNEQFF. The DNA for the CDR3 is TGCGCCAGCAGCTTTCAGCCCGGGACAGGCTTCAATGAGCAGTTCTTC.

The chain links TRBV7-2 to TRBJ2-1; 11 nucleotides align to TRBD2. This CDR3 has 16 amino acids. V lost 5 bases, J lost 5 bases, and 8 bases stayed unmatched. In germline, CDR1 is SGHTA, CDR2 FQGNSA. CDR3 region: CASSPWVAGGNNEQFF. The CDR3 DNA follows: TGTGCCAGCAGCCCATGGGTAGCGGGAGGGAACAATGAGCAGTTCTTC.

This clonotype was observed a few times. The chain links TRBV28 to TRBJ1-1; TRBD1 matches at 7 bases. The CDR3 has 16 amino acids. The V gene's germline CDR1 is MDHEN and CDR2 SYDVKM. V trimming: 6 bases; J trimming: 0 bases; junction bases outside the gene matches: 10. The DNA for the CDR3 is TGTGCCAGCAGGCTACCTAGGGGGCCGATGAACACTGAAGCTTTCTTT. This translates into CASRLPRGPMNTEAFF. Supplemented by reference TRBV28 and TRBJ1-1, the full variable domain reads DVKVTQSSRYLVKRTGEKVFLECVQDMDHENMFWYRQDPGLGLRLIYFSYDVKMKEKGDIPEGYSVSREKKERFSLILESASTNQTSMYLCASRLPRGPMNTEAFFGQGTRLTVV.

This clonotype was counted a few times. The rearrangement uses TRBV6-6 and TRBJ1-1, with 8 bases fitting TRBD1. The germline V gene encodes CDR1 MNHNY and CDR2 SVGAGI (reference sequence). The CDR3 contains 13 residues. Trimming cost V 6 bases and J 2 bases; bases outside gene matches: 2. The CDR3 DNA is TGTGCCAGCAGGGCAGGGGGCAACACTGAAGCTTTCTTT. It is translated as CASRAGGNTEAFF.

The chain is built from TRBV7-2 and TRBJ2-1; D tentatively reads TRBD1 or TRBD2 (6 bases each). From germline, CDR1 is SGHTA and CDR2 FQGNSA. The CDR3 consists of 13 residues. The ends were cut back, 3 bases at V and 6 bases at J, with 9 bases in the middle. CDR3 sequence (DNA): TGTGCCAGCAGCTTCGGGGGCCTCAATGAGCAGTTCTTC. This encodes CASSFGGLNEQFF.